The 26 T cell receptor beta chains below come from one sample, sequenced in a study of Ad26.COV2.S vaccination and SARS-CoV-2 variants. The assay was immunoSEQ multiplex PCR, and TCRdb's table has in-frame clones only and misses some. The sample has more than 300,000 clones, around 81% seen once; the top ten hold under 2.5%. The treatment here: 15 to 20 received Ad26.COV2.S at low or high dose, single or two shots; about 5 received placebo; per-sample allocation not given. Samples came from day 63 after the first vaccine or placebo injection. This specimen was peripheral blood, taken in a trial of Ad26.COV2.S vaccine versus placebo. The receptors here all came from a person between 18 and 59 years old who received the Ad26.COV2.S COVID-19 vaccine or a placebo.

The chain joins TRBV5-4 to TRBJ2-3, with D possibly matching TRBD1 (5 bases). The CDR3 is 15 residues long. Germline V gene data show CDR1 as SGHNT and CDR2 as YYREEE (reference sequence). Trimming took off 4 bases at V and 1 base at J, with 13 bases between the two ends. CDR3 bases: TGTGCCAGCAGCCCCGGAAAGGGGCGCACAGATACGCAGTATTTT. It yields the protein CASSPGKGRTDTQYF.

The V gene is TRBV18, the J gene TRBJ2-1; a weak D match, TRBD2 (6 bases). V gave up 3 bases and J gave up 4 bases, with 16 bases separating them. CDR1 is KGHSH and CDR2 is LQKENI in the germline V gene. The CDR3 runs to 16 residues. CDR3 nucleotide sequence: TGTGCCAGCTCACCCCCGGGGAGGCCACTATACAATGAGCAGTTCTTC. It codes for CASSPPGRPLYNEQFF.

The chain has TRBV7-2 and TRBJ1-6; possibly TRBD1 for D (5 bases). The CDR3 is 17 residues long. Germline CDR1 SGHTA, CDR2 FQGNSA. V lost 2 bases, J lost 5 bases, and 16 bases lay in between. The CDR3 spells CASSLPVRQPNNSPLHF. DNA for the CDR3: TGTGCCAGCAGCTTACCAGTTAGACAGCCAAATAATTCACCCCTCCACTTT.

This rearrangement joins TRBV18 to TRBJ2-7; D is perhaps TRBD1 (5 bases). Germline V gives CDR1 KGHSH, CDR2 LQKENI. The length of the CDR3 is 14 residues. V gave up 2 bases and J gave up 5 bases, with 13 bases separating them. CDR3 sequence: CASSPGGSRDEQYF. CDR3 nucleotide sequence: TGTGCCAGCTCACCAGGTGGGTCCAGGGACGAGCAGTACTTC. The full variable domain, with the rest looked up from reference TRBV18 and TRBJ2-7, is NAGVMQNPRHLVRRRGQEARLRCSPMKGHSHVYWYRQLPEEGLKFMVYLQKENIIDESGMPKERFSAEFPKEGPSILRIQQVVRGDSAAYFCASSPGGSRDEQYFGPGTRLTVT.

The chain uses TRBV9 and TRBJ2-7; no definite D call. The CDR3 contains 12 residues. CDR1 and CDR2 (germline): SGDLS, YYNGEE. V shed 4 bases and J shed 3 bases, with 8 bases lying between them. The CDR3 DNA is TGTGCCAGCAGCCCTTCCGGCTACGAGCAGTACTTC. It encodes CASSPSGYEQYF.

The rearrangement links TRBV2 to TRBJ1-2, with D hard to call. The CDR3 spans 14 residues. V was clipped by 6 bases and J by 4 bases, with 15 bases between them. From germline, CDR1 is SNHLY and CDR2 FYNNEI. CDR3 region: CASRADFSRYGYTF. The DNA of the CDR3 is TGTGCCAGCAGGGCAGACTTTAGCCGCTATGGCTACACCTTC.

The chain couples TRBV29-1 to TRBJ1-2; 8 nucleotides agree with TRBD1. Unmatched junction bases numbered 9, after V lost 5 bases and J lost 4 bases. The CDR3 loop spans 14 amino acids. CDR1 is SQVTM, CDR2 ANQGSEA, per germline. In DNA, the CDR3 is TGCAGCGTTCTTGAACAGGGGGGTGTCTATGGCTACACCTTC. It encodes CSVLEQGGVYGYTF.

CDR3 sequence reads: CASSRGYTEAFF. As DNA, the CDR3 is TGTGCCAGCAGCCGCGGGTACACTGAAGCTTTCTTT. The chain joins TRBV7-2 to TRBJ1-1; D remains unclear. V was clipped by 5 bases and J by 3 bases, with 7 bases between them. CDR1 and CDR2 from the germline V gene are SGHTA and FQGNSA. The CDR3 runs to 12 residues.

The CDR3 DNA reads as TGCGCCAGCAGCGAAACAGGGAACACTGAAGCTTTCTTT. This sequence encodes CASSETGNTEAFF. The chain recombines TRBV10-1 with TRBJ1-1; D possibly corresponds to TRBD1 (5 bases). The CDR3 totals 13 residues. Trimming removed 6 bases at V and 1 base at J, with 9 bases between. Germline CDR1 reads WNHNN; CDR2 reads SYGVQD (reference sequence).

The chain links TRBV6-4 to TRBJ1-1; D is uncertain. Trimming removed 1 base at V and 0 bases at J, with 3 bases between. Per the germline V gene, CDR1 is MRHNA and CDR2 is SNTAGT. The CDR3 is made up of 13 amino acids. The CDR3 protein is CASSDFMNTEAFF. DNA of the CDR3: TGTGCCAGCAGTGACTTTATGAACACTGAAGCTTTCTTT.

The chain employs TRBV2 and TRBJ1-1, with 7 bases identical to TRBD1. The CDR3 extends over 13 amino acids. With V trimmed by 5 bases and J by 3 bases, 3 bases remained unmatched. The V gene's germline CDR1 is SNHLY and CDR2 FYNNEI. Here the CDR3 reads CASSTTGDTEAFF. CDR3 DNA: TGTGCCAGCAGTACTACAGGGGACACTGAAGCTTTCTTT.

The J gene is TRBJ2-5, the V gene TRBV29-1; D is perhaps TRBD2 (7 bases). Germline V gene sequence: CDR1 SQVTM, CDR2 ANQGSEA. CDR3 length: 11 residues. V dropped 7 bases and J dropped 9 bases, with 15 bases sitting between them. CDR3: CSGEGGISQYF. Written as DNA, the CDR3 is TGCAGCGGGGAGGGGGGGATCTCCCAGTACTTC.

The rearrangement links TRBV7-9 to TRBJ1-2; D remains unclear. Germline CDR1 is SEHNR and CDR2 is FQNEAQ (reference sequence). Deletions cut 3 bases from V and 8 bases from J, with 7 bases between. This CDR3 is built from 11 residues. In DNA form, the CDR3 reads TGTGCCAGCAGCTTTAGTTCAGGCTACACCTTC. Its translation is CASSFSSGYTF.

The chain couples TRBV18 to TRBJ1-1, with no clear D. Trimming pared 1 base from V and 4 bases from J, leaving 7 bases between. The CDR3 is 13 residues long. Germline V gene lookup returns CDR1 KGHSH and CDR2 LQKENI. In nucleotides, the CDR3 is TGTGCCAGCTCACCACTGGGGTTCACTGAAGCTTTCTTT. It codes for CASSPLGFTEAFF.

The chain uses TRBV6-2 or TRBV6-3 and TRBJ1-1; tentative D call: TRBD1 (6 bases). The CDR3 consists of 14 residues. Germline V lookup: CDR1 MNHEY, CDR2 SVGEGT. V lost 5 bases and J lost 6, with 16 bases in between. CDR3 in amino acids: CASSTQGLGAEAFF. For the CDR3, the DNA is TGTGCCAGCAGTACACAGGGTCTTGGCGCTGAAGCTTTCTTT.

This chain links TRBV5-1 with TRBJ2-3, with a weak D call TRBD1 (5 bases). V was shortened by 0 bases and J by 5 bases, with 16 bases between the two germline ends. Germline V gives CDR1 SGHRS, CDR2 YFSETQ. The CDR3 sequence is 16 residues long. The CDR3 sequence is CASSLGGRSAQDTQYF. CDR3 coding DNA: TGCGCCAGCAGCTTGGGGGGCAGGTCGGCACAAGATACGCAGTATTTT.

This clone was counted only a few times. The rearrangement joins TRBV12-3 or TRBV12-4 to TRBJ1-5; D is ambiguous. The CDR3 totals 12 residues. Trimming stripped 3 bases from V and 1 base from J, with 1 base between. CDR3 coding DNA: TGTGCCAGCAGTTTCAGCAATCAGCCCCAGCATTTT. It is translated as CASSFSNQPQHF.

This clone was observed a few times. This chain links TRBV7-9 with TRBJ2-2, with 9 bases matching TRBD1. Germline loops: CDR1 SEHNR, CDR2 FQNEAQ (reference sequence). J lost 7 bases, V lost 5 bases, and 8 bases had no gene match. The CDR3 is 15 amino acids. The CDR3 reads CASSIPTGGGGELFF. In DNA form, the CDR3 reads TGTGCCAGCAGCATACCGACAGGGGGAGGCGGGGAGCTGTTTTTT.

This chain links TRBV7-9 with TRBJ2-7; 10 nucleotides align to TRBD1. Per the germline V gene, CDR1 is SEHNR and CDR2 is FQNEAQ (reference sequence). Trimming took 1 base from V and 5 from J; bases not matched to a gene: 5. The length of the CDR3 is 15 residues. CDR3 in DNA: TGTGCCAGCAGCTTAGATGGGACAGGGGTCGACGAGCAGTACTTC. Its protein product is CASSLDGTGVDEQYF. The full variable domain, its missing parts supplied by reference TRBV7-9 and TRBJ2-7, is DTGVSQNPRHKITKRGQNVTFRCDPISEHNRLYWYRQTLGQGPEFLTYFQNEAQLEKSRLLSDRFSAERPKGSFSTLEIQRTEQGDSAMYLCASSLDGTGVDEQYFGPGTRLTVT.

The rearrangement links TRBV6-5 to TRBJ2-7, with a tentative D call TRBD1 (8 bases). CDR3 size: 15 residues. Germline V lookup: CDR1 MNHEY, CDR2 SVGAGI. Between the trimmed V and J ends, which lost 5 bases and 3 bases, there was a span of 17 bases. CDR3 residues: CASSHTGGGIYEQYF. The CDR3 nucleotides read TGTGCCAGCAGTCACACAGGGGGAGGGATCTACGAGCAGTACTTC.

This clone was seen only a few times. The chain joins TRBV28 to TRBJ1-2, with a tentative D call TRBD1 (5 bases). Germline CDR1 reads MDHEN; CDR2 reads SYDVKM. The V end lost 5 bases, the J end lost 2 bases, and 9 bases lay between the germline ends. This CDR3 has 13 residues. The CDR3 loop is CASSRDGNYGYTF. The CDR3 nucleotides are TGTGCCAGCAGTCGGGACGGCAACTATGGCTACACCTTC.

The table lists this clone with a few counts. The chain joins TRBV7-6 to TRBJ1-1; TRBD1 agrees at 8 bases. The germline gives CDR1 SGHVS, CDR2 FNYEAQ. Trimming cost V 5 bases and J 10 bases; bases outside gene matches: 6. The CDR3 runs 12 residues. CDR3 amino acids: CASSRQGLGAFF. CDR3 coding DNA: TGTGCCAGCAGCAGACAGGGGCTTGGAGCTTTCTTT.

CDR3 in amino acids: CSVERKGQGLSYEQYF. CDR3 in DNA: TGCAGCGTTGAAAGAAAGGGGCAGGGGCTTTCCTACGAGCAGTACTTC. The chain recombines TRBV29-1 with TRBJ2-7; D is perhaps TRBD1 (6 bases). In germline, CDR1 is SQVTM, CDR2 ANQGSEA. V shed 2 bases and J shed 1 base, with 18 bases lying between them. The length of the CDR3 is 16 residues.

The J gene is TRBJ2-6, the V gene TRBV11-3, with a tentative D call TRBD1 (5 bases). The CDR3 extends over 17 amino acids. V gave up 1 base and J gave up 1 base, with 11 bases separating them. Germline lookup yields CDR1 SGHNT and CDR2 YENEEA. Written as DNA, the CDR3 is TGTGCCAGCAGCTTAGGGACACACGATTCTGGGGCCAACGTCCTGACTTTC. Residues: CASSLGTHDSGANVLTF.

The chain joins TRBV11-3 to TRBJ2-2, with 7 positions matching TRBD2. J was trimmed by 2 bases and V by 4 bases; bases with no gene match: 10. Germline CDR1 reads SGHNT; CDR2 reads YENEEA. This CDR3 comprises 17 residues. The CDR3 DNA is TGTGCCAGCAGCTCACCGTGGGGGGGGTTAAACACCGGGGAGCTGTTTTTT. This translates into CASSSPWGGLNTGELFF.

By share of the sample, this clone is medium-sized. The chain joins TRBV5-1 to TRBJ1-3; a possible D gene is TRBD1 (5 bases). V lost 0 bases, J lost 0 bases, and 10 bases lay in between. Per germline, CDR1 SGHRS and CDR2 YFSETQ. The CDR3 spans 16 residues. CDR3 bases: TGCGCCAGCAGCTTGGGATCGGGGCACTCTGGAAACACCATATATTTT. Translating it yields CASSLGSGHSGNTIYF.